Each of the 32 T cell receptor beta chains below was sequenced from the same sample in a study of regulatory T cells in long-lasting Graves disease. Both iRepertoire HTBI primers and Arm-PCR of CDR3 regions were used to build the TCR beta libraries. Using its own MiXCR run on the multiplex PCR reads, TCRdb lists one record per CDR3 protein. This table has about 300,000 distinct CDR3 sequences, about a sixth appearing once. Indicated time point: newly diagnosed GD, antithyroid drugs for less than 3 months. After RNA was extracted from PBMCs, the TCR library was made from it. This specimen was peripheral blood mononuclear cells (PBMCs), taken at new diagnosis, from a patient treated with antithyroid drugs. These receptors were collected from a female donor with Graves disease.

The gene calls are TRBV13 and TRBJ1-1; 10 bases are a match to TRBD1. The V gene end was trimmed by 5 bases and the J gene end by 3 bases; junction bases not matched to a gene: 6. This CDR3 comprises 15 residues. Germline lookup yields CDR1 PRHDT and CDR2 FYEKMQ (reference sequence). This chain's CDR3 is CASSPPDRGYTEAFF. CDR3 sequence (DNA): TGTGCCAGCAGCCCCCCGGACAGGGGGTACACTGAAGCTTTCTTT.

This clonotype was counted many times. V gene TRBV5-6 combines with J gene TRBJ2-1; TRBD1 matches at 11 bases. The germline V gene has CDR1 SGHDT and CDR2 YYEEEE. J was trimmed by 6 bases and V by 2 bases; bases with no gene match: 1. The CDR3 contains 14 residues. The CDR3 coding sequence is TGTGCCAGCAGCTTTGGGACAGGGGGCAATGAGCAGTTCTTC. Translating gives CASSFGTGGNEQFF.

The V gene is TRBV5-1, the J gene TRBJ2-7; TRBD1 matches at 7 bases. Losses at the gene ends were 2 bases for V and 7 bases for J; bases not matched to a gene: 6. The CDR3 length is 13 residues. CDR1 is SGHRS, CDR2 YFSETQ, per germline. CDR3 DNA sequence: TGCGCCAGCAGCTTATCCGGGACAGTGGAGCAGTACTTC. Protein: CASSLSGTVEQYF.

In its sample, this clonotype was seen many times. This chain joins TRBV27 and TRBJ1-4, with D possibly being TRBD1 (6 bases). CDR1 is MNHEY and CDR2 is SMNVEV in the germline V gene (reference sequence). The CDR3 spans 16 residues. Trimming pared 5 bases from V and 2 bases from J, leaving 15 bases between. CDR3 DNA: TGTGCCAGCAGTCTGACAGGCCCTGGGACTAATGAAAAACTGTTTTTT. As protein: CASSLTGPGTNEKLFF.

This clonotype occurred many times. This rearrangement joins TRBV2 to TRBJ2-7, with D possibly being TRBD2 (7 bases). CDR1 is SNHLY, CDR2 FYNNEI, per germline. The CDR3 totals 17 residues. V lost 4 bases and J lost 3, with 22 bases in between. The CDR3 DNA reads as TGTGCCAGCAGTGGGGGAGGGGGGGGCTCCCTCTTCTACGAGCAGTACTTC. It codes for CASSGGGGGSLFYEQYF.

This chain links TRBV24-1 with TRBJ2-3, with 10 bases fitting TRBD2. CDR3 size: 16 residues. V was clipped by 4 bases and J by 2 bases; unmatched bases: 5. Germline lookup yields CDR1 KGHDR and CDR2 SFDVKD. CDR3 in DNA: TGTGCCACCAGTGACCGGACTAGCGGCTACACAGATACGCAGTATTTT. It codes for CATSDRTSGYTDTQYF.

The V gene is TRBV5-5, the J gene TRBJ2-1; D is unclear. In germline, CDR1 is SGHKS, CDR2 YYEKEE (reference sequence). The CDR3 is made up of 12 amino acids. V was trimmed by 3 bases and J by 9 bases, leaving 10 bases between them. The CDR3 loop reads CASSYNLGEQFF. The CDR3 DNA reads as TGTGCCAGCAGCTACAACTTGGGTGAGCAGTTCTTC.

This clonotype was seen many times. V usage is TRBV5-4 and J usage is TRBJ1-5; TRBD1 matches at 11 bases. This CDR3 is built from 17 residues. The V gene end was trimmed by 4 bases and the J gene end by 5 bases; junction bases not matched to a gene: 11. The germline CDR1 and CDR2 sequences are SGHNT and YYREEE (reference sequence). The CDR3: CASSSFPGTGGDQPQHF. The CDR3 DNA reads TGTGCCAGCAGCAGTTTTCCCGGGACAGGGGGAGATCAGCCCCAGCATTTT.

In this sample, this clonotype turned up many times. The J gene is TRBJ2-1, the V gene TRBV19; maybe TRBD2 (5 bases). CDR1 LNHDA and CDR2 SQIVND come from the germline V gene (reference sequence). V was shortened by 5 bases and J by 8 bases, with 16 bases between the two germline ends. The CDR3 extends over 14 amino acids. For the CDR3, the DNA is TGTGCCAGTAGTCCCTCTCGACCCGGGGATGAGCAGTTCTTC. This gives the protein CASSPSRPGDEQFF. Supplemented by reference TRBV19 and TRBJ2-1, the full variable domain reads DGGITQSPKYLFRKEGQNVTLSCEQNLNHDAMYWYRQDPGQGLRLIYYSQIVNDFQKGDIAEGYSVSREKKESFPLTVTSAQKNPTAFYLCASSPSRPGDEQFFGPGTRLTVL.

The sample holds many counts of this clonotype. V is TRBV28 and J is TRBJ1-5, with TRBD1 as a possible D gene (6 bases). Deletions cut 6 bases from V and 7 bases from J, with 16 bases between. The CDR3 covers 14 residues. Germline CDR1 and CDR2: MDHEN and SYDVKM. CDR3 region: CASSLGGGGQPQHF. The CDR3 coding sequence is TGTGCCAGCAGCTTGGGGGGCGGCGGACAGCCCCAGCATTTT.

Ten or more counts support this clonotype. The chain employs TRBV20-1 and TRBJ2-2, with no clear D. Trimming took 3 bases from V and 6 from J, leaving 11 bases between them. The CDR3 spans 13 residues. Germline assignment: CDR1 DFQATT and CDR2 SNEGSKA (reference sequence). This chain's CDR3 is CSARSSLAGELFF. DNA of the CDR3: TGCAGTGCTAGGTCCAGCCTGGCCGGGGAGCTGTTTTTT.

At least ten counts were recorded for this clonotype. CDR3 coding DNA: TGTGCCAGCAGCCCCCCTGGTCCGAGACACAGGGGGAGGCTGTATTTT. Encoded protein: CASSPPGPRHRGRLYF. This chain links TRBV12-3 or TRBV12-4 with TRBJ2-3; TRBD1 agrees at 8 bases. Trimming took 6 bases from V and 14 from J; bases not matched to a gene: 22. The CDR3 sequence is 16 residues long.

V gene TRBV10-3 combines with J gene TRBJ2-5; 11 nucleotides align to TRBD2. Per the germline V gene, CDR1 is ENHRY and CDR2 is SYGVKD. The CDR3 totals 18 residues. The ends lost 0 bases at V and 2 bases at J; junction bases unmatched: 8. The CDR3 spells CAISESRLAGGLQETQYF. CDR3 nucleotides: TGTGCCATCAGTGAGTCAAGGCTAGCGGGAGGACTTCAAGAGACCCAGTACTTC.

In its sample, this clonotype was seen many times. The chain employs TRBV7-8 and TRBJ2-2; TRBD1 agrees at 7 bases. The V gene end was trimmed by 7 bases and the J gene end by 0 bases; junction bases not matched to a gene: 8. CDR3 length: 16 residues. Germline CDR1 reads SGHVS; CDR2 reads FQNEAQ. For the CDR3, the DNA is TGTGCCAGCACCCCCCGACAGGGACCGAACACCGGGGAGCTGTTTTTT. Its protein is CASTPRQGPNTGELFF.

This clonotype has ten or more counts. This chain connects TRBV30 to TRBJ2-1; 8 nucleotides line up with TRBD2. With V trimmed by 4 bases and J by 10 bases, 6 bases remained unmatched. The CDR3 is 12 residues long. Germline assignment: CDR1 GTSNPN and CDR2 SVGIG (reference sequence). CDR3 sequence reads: CAWKGLAGEQFF. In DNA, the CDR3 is TGTGCCTGGAAGGGTCTAGCGGGCGAGCAGTTCTTC.

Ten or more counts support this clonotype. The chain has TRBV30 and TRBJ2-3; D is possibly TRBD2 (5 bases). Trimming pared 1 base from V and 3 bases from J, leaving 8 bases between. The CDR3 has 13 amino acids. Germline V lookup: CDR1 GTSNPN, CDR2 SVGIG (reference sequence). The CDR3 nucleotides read TGTGCCTGGAGTGCGACGGGAACAGATACGCAGTATTTT. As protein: CAWSATGTDTQYF.

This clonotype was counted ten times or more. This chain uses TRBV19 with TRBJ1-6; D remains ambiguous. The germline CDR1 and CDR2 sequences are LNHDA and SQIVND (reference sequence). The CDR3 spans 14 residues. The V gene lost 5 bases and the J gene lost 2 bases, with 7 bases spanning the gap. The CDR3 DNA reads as TGTGCCAGTAGTCAAAACACCTATAATTCACCCCTCCACTTT. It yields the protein CASSQNTYNSPLHF.

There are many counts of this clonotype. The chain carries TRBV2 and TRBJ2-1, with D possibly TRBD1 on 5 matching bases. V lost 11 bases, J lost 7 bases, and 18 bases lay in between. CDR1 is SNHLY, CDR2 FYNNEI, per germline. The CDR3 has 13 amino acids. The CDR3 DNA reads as TGTGCCGGAAGGGGCCTAGTCGGGAATGAGCAGTTCTTC. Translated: CAGRGLVGNEQFF.

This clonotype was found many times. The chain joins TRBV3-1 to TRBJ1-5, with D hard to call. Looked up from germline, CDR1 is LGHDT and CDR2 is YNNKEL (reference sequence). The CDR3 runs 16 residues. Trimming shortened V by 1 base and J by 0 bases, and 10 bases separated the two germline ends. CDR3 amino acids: CASSQASPTSNQPQHF. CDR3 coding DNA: TGTGCCAGCAGCCAAGCTTCACCTACTAGCAATCAGCCCCAGCATTTT.

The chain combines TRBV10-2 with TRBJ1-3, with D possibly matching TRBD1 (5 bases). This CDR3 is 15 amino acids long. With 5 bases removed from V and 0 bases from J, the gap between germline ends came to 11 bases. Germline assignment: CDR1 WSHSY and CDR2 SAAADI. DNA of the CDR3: TGCGCCAGCAGTTCAGGGATTTTCTCTGGAAACACCATATATTTT. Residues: CASSSGIFSGNTIYF.

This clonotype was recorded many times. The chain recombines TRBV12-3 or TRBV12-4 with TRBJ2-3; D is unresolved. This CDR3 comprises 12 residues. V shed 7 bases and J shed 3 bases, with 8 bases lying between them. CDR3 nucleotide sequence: TGTGCCAGCACCCCTGTGACAGATACGCAGTATTTT. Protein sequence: CASTPVTDTQYF.

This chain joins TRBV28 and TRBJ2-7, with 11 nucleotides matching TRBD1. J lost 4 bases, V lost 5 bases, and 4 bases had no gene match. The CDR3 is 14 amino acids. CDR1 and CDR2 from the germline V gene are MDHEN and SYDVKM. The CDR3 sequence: CASSGGQGVYEQYF. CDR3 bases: TGTGCCAGCAGTGGGGGACAGGGGGTTTACGAGCAGTACTTC.

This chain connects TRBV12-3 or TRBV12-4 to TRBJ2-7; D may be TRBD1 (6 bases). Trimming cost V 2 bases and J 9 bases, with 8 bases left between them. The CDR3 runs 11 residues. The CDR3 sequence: CASSLQGRQYF. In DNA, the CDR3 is TGTGCCAGCAGTTTACAGGGGAGGCAGTACTTC.

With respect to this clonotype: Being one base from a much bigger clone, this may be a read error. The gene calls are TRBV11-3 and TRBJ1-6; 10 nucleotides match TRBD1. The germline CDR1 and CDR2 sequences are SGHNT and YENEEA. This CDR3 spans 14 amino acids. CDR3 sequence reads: CAGSRQGANSPLHF. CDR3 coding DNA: TGTGCCGGCAGTCGACAGGGGGCTAATTCACCCCTCCACTTT.

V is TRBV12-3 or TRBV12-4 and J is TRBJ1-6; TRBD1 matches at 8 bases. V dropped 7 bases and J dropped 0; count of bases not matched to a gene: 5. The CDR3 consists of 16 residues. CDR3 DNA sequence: TGTGCCAGCAAAAACAGGGGGAGCTCCTATAATTCACCCCTCCACTTT. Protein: CASKNRGSSYNSPLHF.

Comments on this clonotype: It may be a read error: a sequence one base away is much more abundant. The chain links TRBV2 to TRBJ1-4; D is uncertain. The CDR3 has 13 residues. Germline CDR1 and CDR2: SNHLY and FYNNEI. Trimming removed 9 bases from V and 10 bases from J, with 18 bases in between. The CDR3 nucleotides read TGTGCCAGTTTAACCTCGGAGGGTGTAAAACTGTTTTTT. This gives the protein CASLTSEGVKLFF.

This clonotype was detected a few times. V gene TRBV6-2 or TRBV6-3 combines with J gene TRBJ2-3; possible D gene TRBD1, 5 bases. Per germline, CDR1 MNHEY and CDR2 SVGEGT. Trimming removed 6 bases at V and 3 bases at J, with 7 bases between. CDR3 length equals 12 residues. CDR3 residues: CASRGQTDTQYF. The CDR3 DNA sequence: TGTGCCAGCAGGGGGCAAACAGATACGCAGTATTTT.

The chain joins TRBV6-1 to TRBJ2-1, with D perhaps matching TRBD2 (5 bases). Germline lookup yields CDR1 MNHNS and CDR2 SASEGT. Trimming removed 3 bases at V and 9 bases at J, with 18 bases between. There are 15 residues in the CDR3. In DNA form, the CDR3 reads TGTGCCAGCAGTGACTCCAGCGGCCGAAGGGCTGAGCAGTTCTTC. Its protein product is CASSDSSGRRAEQFF.

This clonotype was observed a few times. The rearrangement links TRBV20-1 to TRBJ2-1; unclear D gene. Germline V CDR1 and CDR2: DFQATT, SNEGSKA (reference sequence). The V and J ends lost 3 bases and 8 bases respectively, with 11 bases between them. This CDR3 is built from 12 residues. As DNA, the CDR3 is TGCAGTGCTAGGTGGCCCAACGATGAGCAGTTCTTC. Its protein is CSARWPNDEQFF.

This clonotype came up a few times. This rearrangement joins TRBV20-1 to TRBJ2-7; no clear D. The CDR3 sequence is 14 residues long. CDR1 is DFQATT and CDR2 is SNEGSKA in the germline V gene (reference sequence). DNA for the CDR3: TGCAGAGCACTATCGGCGGCCGGGTCCTACGAGCAGTACTTC. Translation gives CRALSAAGSYEQYF.

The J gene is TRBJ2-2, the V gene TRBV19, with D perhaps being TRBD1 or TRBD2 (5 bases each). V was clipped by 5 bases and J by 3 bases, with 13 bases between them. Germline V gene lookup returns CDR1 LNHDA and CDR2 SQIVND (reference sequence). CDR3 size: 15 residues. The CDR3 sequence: CASSPPGTYTGELFF. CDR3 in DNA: TGTGCCAGTAGTCCCCCCGGGACCTACACCGGGGAGCTGTTTTTT.

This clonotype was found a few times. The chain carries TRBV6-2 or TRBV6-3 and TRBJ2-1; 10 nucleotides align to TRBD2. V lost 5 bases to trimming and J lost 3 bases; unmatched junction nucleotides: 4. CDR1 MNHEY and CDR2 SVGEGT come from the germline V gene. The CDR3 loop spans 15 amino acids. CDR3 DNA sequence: TGTGCCAGCAGTCAACTAGCGGGGAGCTACAATGAGCAGTTCTTC. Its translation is CASSQLAGSYNEQFF.